The entry below describes one T cell receptor beta chain. Sequencing targeted TCR beta in T cells from blood (CD8+ and CD4+). This sample is part of a study of CD8 T cells in Susac syndrome. RNA in amounts of roughly 0.5 to 1 ug was reverse transcribed with random hexamers. TCRdb reprocessed the immunoSEQ multiplex PCR reads via MiXCR and lists one record per CDR3 protein. The top ten hold around 0.2% of the sample, which has 330,000 or so distinct CDR3 sequences, around 85% seen once. The V end was cut by 2 bases, the J end by 2 bases, with 10 bases between. The CDR3 loop spans 15 amino acids. Germline values: CDR1 MGHRA, CDR2 YSYEKL.

The chain links TRBV4-1 to TRBJ2-4, with D perhaps TRBD1 (6 bases). Input material: CD8+ T cells from PBMCs. The TCR originated in a human donor with multiple sclerosis. The CDR3 coding sequence is TGCGCCAGCAGCCAACTCAGGGGCCCCAAAAACATTCAGTACTTC. It codes for CASSQLRGPKNIQYF.